This T cell receptor (beta chain) is from a study of cytomegalovirus exposure and HLA in healthy donors. For this clone: Its antigen is undetermined.

Notes on the study in general: Later work associated roughly 15,000 TCR beta sequences with HLA alleles at 0.05 false discovery rate. From TCR beta sequences, most subjects' HLA-A and HLA-B alleles were reportedly predicted accurately. In all likelihood, a cluster of highly shared sequence variants was a sequencing artifact. In vitro assays verified that three CMV-associated chains recognized CMV antigens specifically.

The V gene lost 2 bases and the J gene lost 4 bases, with 15 bases spanning the gap. The CDR3 consists of 15 residues. Germline-derived CDR1 and CDR2 are SGHKS and YYEKEE (reference sequence). Primers for the PCR totalled 60 Vbeta and 13 Jbeta. Sequenced by immunoSEQ multiplex PCR; TCRdb stores in-frame clones only, minus some. The sample holds roughly 150,000 clones, roughly 10% seen once. Material for sequencing was PBMCs. The V gene is TRBV5-5, the J gene TRBJ1-1, with a weak D call TRBD1 (5 bases). The sequence came from a man aged 45 to 65 in good health and CMV-seronegative. The CDR3 region is CASSFRGGLGTEAFF. The CDR3 nucleotides read TGTGCCAGCAGCTTCCGGGGGGGTCTGGGCACTGAAGCTTTCTTT.